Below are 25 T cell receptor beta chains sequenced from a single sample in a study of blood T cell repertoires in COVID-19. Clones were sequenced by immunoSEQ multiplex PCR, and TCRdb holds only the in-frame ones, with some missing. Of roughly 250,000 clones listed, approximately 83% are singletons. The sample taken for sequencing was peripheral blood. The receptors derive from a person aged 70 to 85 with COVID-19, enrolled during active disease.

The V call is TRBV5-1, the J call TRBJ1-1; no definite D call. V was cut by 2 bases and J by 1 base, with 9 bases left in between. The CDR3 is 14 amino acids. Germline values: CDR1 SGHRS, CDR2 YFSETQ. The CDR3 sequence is CASSFSSKNTEAFF. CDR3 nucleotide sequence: TGCGCCAGCAGCTTTTCCAGTAAGAACACTGAAGCTTTCTTT.

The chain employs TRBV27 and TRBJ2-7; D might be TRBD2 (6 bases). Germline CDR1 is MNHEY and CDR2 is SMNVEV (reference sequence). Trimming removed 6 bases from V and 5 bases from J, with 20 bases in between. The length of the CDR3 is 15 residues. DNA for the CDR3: TGTGCCAGCAGGTTGCAGACTAGTCTCTTCCACGAGCAGTACTTC. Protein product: CASRLQTSLFHEQYF.

The CDR3 region has the DNA TGTGCCAGCAGTTTACAAACCCCCCCAGGGCGCGTTATATATGAGCAGTTCTTC. Its translation: CASSLQTPPGRVIYEQFF. The gene calls are TRBV28 and TRBJ2-1; D might be TRBD1 (5 bases). Looked up from germline, CDR1 is MDHEN and CDR2 is SYDVKM. Trimming left V 2 bases short and J 8 bases short, with 25 bases between. This CDR3 region has 18 residues.

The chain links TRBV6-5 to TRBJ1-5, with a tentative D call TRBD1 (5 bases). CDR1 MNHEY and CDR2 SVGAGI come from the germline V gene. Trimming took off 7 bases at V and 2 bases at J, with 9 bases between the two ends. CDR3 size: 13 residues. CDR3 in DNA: TGTGCCAGCATTGTAGGGGGCAATCAGCCCCAGCATTTT. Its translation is CASIVGGNQPQHF.

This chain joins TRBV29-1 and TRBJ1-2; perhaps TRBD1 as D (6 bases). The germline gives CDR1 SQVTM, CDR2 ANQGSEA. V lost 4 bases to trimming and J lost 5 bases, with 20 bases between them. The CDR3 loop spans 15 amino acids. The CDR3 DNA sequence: TGCAGCGTTGTCGCGGACAGCCGATTAAATTATGGCTACACCTTC. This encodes CSVVADSRLNYGYTF.

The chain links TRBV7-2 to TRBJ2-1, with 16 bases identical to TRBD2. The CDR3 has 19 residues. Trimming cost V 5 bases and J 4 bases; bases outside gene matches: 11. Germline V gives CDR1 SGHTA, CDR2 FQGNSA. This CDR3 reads CASSGEGGLAGGPYNEQFF. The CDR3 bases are TGTGCCAGCAGCGGAGAAGGGGGACTAGCGGGAGGGCCTTACAATGAGCAGTTCTTC.

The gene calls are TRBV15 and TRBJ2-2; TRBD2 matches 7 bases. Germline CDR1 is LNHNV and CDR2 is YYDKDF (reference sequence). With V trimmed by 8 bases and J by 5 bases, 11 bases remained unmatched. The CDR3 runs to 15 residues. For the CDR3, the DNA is TGTGCCACCCGGGGGGTGGGTTTGGGGACCGGGGAGCTGTTTTTT. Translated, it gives CATRGVGLGTGELFF.

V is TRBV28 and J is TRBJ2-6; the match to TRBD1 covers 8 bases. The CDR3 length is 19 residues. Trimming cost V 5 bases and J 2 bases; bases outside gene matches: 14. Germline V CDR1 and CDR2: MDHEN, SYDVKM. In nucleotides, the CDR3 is TGTGCCAGCAGTACCCCGGGGTGGCAGGGGGCCCCTGGGGCCAACGTCCTGACTTTC. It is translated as CASSTPGWQGAPGANVLTF.

The CDR3, as DNA: TGTGCCAGTAGTATAGATCGCAGGAACACTGAAGCTTTCTTT. Translation gives CASSIDRRNTEAFF. The V gene is TRBV19, the J gene TRBJ1-1; D gene unclear. The CDR3 consists of 14 residues. V lost 0 bases and J lost 1, with 6 bases in between. Germline V gives CDR1 LNHDA, CDR2 SQIVND (reference sequence).

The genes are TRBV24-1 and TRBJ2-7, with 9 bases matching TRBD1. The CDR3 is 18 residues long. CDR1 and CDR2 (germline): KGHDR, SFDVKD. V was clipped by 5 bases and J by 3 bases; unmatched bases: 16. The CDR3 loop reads CATSGGTGTSQSFYEQYF. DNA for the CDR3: TGTGCCACCAGTGGTGGGACAGGGACCTCTCAATCTTTCTACGAGCAGTACTTC.

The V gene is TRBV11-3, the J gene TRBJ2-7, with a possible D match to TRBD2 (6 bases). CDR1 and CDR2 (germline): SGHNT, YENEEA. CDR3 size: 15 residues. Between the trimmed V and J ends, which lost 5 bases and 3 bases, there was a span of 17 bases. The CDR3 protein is CASSRDAGSFYEQYF. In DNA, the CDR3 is TGTGCCAGCAGCCGCGACGCGGGGTCTTTCTACGAGCAGTACTTC. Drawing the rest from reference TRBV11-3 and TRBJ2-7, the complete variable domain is EAGVVQSPRYKIIEKKQPVAFWCNPISGHNTLYWYLQNLGQGPELLIRYENEEAVDDSQLPKDRFSAERLKGVDSTLKIQPAELGDSAVYLCASSRDAGSFYEQYFGPGTRLTVT.

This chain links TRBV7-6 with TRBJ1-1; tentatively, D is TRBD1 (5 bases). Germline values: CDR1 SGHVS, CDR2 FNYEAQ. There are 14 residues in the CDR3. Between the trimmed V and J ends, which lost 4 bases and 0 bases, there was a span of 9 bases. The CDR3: CASSSTGLNTEAFF. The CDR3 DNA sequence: TGTGCCAGCAGCTCTACAGGCCTGAACACTGAAGCTTTCTTT.

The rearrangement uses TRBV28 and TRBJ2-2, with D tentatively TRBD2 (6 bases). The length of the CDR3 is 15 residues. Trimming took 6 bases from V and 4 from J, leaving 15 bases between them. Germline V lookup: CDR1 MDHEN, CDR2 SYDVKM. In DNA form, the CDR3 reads TGTGCCAGCAGCCCTCTACTAGCTTCCACCGGGGAGCTGTTTTTT. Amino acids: CASSPLLASTGELFF.

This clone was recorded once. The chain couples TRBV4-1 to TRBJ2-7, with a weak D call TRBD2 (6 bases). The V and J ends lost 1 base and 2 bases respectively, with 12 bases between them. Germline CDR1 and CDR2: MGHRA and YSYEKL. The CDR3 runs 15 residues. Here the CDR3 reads CASSQGPSVTYEQYF. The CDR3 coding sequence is TGCGCCAGCAGCCAAGGACCTAGCGTTACCTACGAGCAGTACTTC.

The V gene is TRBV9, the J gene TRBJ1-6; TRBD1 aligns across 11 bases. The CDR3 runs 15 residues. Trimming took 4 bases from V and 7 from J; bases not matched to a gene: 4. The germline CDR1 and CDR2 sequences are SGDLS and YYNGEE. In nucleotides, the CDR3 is TGTGCCAGCAGCACGGGGACAGGGGGAAATTCACCCCTCCACTTT. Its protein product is CASSTGTGGNSPLHF.

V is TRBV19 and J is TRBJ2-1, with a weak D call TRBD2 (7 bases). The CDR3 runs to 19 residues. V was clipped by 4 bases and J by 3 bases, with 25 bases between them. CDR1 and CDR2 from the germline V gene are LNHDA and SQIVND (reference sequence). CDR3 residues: CASSSGGAHGGTLYNEQFF. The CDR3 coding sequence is TGTGCCAGTAGTAGTGGGGGGGCCCACGGCGGGACTCTCTACAATGAGCAGTTCTTC.

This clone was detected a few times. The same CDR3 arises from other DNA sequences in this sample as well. In DNA, the CDR3 is TGTGCCAGCAGCTTGGGAGCGGGGGGGTCCTACGAGCAGTACTTC. Its translation: CASSLGAGGSYEQYF. The V and J genes are TRBV7-2 and TRBJ2-7, with 10 bases identical to TRBD2. In germline, CDR1 is SGHTA, CDR2 FQGNSA. Trimming at V came to 3 bases and at J to 1 base, leaving 3 bases not matched to a gene. This CDR3 spans 15 amino acids. Full variable domain (missing parts from reference TRBV7-2 and TRBJ2-7): GAGVSQSPSNKVTEKGKDVELRCDPISGHTALYWYRQSLGQGLEFLIYFQGNSAPDKSGLPSDRFSAERTGGSVSTLTIQRTQQEDSAVYLCASSLGAGGSYEQYFGPGTRLTVT.

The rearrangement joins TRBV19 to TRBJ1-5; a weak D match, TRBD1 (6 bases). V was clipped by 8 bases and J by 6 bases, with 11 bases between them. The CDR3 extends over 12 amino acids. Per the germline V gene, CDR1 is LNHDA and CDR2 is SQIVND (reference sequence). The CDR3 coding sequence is TGTGCCAGTGTCACAGGGAGTCAGCCCCAGCATTTT. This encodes CASVTGSQPQHF.

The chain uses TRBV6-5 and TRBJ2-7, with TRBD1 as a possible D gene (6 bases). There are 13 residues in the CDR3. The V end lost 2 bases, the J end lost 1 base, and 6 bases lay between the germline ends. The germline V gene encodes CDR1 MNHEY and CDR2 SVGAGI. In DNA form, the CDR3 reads TGTGCCAGCAGTTACGGACAGTCCTACGAGCAGTACTTC. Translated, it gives CASSYGQSYEQYF.

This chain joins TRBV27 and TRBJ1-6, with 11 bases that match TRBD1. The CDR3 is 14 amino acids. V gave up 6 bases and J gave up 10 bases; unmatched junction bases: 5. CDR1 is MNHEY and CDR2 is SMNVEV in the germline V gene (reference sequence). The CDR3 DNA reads TGTGCCAGCAGCCCAGGACAGGGGGCGTCACCCCTCCACTTT. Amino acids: CASSPGQGASPLHF.

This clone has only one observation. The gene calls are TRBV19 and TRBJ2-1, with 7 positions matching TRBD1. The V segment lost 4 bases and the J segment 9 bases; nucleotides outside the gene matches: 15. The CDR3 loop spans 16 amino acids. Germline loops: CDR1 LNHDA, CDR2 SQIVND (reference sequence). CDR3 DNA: TGTGCCAGTAGTAGTCCGGGACAGCCACTTAGGCGTGAGCAGTTCTTC. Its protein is CASSSPGQPLRREQFF.

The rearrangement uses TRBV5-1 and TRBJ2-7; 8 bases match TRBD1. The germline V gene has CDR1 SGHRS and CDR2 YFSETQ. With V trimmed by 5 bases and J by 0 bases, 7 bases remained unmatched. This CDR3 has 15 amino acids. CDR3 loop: CASRERQGSSYEQYF. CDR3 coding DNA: TGCGCCAGCAGGGAGAGACAGGGGAGCTCCTACGAGCAGTACTTC.

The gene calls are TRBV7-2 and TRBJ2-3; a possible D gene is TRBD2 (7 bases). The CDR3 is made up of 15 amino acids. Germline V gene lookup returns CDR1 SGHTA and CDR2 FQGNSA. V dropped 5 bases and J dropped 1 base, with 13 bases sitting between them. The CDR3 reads CASSPGGPGTDTQYF. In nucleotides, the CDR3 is TGTGCCAGCAGCCCCGGGGGGCCAGGCACAGATACGCAGTATTTT.

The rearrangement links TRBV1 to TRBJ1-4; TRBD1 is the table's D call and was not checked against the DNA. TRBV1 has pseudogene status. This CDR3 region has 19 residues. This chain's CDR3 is CTSSQSGQGALLRSEKLFF. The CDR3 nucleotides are TGCACCAGCAGCCAATCGGGACAGGGGGCACTTTTAAGGTCTGAAAAACTGTTTTTT.

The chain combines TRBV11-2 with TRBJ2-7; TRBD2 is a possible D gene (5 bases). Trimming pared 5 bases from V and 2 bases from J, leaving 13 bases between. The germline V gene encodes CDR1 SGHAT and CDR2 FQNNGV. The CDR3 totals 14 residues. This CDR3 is CASSPGIPTYEQYF. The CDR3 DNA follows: TGTGCCAGCAGCCCCGGGATTCCTACCTACGAGCAGTACTTC.